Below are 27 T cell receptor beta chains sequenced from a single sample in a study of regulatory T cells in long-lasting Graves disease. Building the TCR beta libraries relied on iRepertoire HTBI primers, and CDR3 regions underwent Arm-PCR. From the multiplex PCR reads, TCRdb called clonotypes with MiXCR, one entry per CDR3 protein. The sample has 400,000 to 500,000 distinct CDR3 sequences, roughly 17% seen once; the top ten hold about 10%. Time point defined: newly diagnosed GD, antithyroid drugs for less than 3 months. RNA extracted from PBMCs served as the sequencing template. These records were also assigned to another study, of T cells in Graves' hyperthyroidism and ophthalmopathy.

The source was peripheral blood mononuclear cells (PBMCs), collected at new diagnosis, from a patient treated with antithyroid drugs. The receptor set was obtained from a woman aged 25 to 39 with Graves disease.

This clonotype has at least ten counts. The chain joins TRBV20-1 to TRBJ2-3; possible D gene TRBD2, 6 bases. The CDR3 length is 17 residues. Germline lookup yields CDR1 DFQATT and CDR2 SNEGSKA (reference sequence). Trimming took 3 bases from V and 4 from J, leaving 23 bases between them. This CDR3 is CSASAVGEVLLSDTQYF. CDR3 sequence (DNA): TGCAGTGCTAGTGCGGTGGGGGAGGTTCTCTTGTCAGATACGCAGTATTTT.

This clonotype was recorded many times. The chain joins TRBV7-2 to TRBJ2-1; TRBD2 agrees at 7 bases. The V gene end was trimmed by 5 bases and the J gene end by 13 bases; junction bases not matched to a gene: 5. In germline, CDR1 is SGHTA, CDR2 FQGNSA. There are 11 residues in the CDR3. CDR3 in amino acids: CASSISGRQFF. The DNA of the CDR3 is TGTGCCAGCAGCATTAGCGGGCGACAGTTCTTC.

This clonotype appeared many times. For the CDR3, the DNA is TGTGCCAGCAGCTCCGGGACCCCCGGCCAGACCCAGTACTTC. Translated, it gives CASSSGTPGQTQYF. The rearrangement links TRBV7-2 to TRBJ2-5; either TRBD1 or TRBD2 may fit D (5 bases each). The CDR3 runs to 14 residues. V lost 4 bases and J lost 6, with 15 bases in between. Germline-derived CDR1 and CDR2 are SGHTA and FQGNSA.

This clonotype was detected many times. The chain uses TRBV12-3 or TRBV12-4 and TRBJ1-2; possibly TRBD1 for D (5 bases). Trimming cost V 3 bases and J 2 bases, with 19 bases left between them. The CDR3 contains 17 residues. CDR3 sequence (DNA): TGTGCCAGCAGTTTGGCAGGGCCCCATAATGAGAACTATGGCTACACCTTC. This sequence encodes CASSLAGPHNENYGYTF.

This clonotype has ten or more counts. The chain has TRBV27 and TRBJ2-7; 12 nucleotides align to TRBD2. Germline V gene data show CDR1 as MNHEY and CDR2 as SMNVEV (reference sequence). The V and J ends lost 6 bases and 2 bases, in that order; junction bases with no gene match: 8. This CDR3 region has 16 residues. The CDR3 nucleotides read TGTGCCAGCAGCTCGGACGGACTAGCGGGACCCTACGAGCAGTACTTC. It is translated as CASSSDGLAGPYEQYF.

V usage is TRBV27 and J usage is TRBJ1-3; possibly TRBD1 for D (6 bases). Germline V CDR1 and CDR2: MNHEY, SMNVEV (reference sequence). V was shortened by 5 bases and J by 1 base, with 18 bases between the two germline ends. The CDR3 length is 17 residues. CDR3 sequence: CASSPRGGAFSGNTIYF. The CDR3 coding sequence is TGTGCCAGCAGTCCTCGGGGGGGGGCGTTTTCTGGAAACACCATATATTTT.

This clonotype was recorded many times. The DNA of the CDR3 is TGTGCCAGCGTCCAAAGCATAGCCAAAAACATTCAGTACTTC. The encoded protein is CASVQSIAKNIQYF. J is TRBJ2-4 and V is TRBV2; the D is unclear. The CDR3 spans 14 residues. The germline V and J ends were trimmed by 8 bases and 0 bases, with 11 bases remaining between them. CDR1 and CDR2 from the germline V gene are SNHLY and FYNNEI.

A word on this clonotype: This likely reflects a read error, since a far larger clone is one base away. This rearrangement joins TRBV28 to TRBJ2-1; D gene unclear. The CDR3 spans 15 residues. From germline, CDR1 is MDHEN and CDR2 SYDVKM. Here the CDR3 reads CAGSFFSHTYNEQFF. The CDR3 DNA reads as TGTGCCGGCAGTTTTTTTAGCCACACCTACAATGAGCAGTTCTTC.

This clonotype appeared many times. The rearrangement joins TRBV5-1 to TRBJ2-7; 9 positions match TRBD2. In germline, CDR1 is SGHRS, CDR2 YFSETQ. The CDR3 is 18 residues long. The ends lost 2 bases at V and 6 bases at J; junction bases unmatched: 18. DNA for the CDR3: TGCGCCAGCAGCTTAGTGGGATTAGCGGGAGCCCTTGCCGGCGAGCAGTACTTC. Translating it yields CASSLVGLAGALAGEQYF.

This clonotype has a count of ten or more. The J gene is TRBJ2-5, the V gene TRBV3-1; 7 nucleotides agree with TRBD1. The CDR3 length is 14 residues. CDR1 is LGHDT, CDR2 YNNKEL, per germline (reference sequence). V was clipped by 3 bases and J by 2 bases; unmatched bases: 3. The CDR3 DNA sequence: TGTGCCAGCAGCCATCCGGGACAGCAAGAGACCCAGTACTTC. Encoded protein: CASSHPGQQETQYF.

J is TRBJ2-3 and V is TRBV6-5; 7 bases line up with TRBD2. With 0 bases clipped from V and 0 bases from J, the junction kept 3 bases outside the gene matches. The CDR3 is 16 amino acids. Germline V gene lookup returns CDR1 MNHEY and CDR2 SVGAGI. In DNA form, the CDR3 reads TGTGCCAGCAGTTACTCGATTAGCGGGAGCACAGATACGCAGTATTTT. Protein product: CASSYSISGSTDTQYF.

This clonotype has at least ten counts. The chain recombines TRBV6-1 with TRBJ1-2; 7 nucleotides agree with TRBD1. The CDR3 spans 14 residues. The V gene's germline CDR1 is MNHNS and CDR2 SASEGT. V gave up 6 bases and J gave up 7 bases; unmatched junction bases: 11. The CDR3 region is CASRDRRGGSGYTF. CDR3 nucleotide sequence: TGTGCCAGCAGAGACCGCAGGGGGGGCAGTGGCTACACCTTC.

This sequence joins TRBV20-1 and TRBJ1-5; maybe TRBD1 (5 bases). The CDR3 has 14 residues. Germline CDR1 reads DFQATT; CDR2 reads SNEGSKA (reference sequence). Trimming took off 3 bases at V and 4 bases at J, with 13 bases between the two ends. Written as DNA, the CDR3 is TGCAGTGCTAGCAGGGTGTGGGGAAATCAGCCCCAGCATTTT. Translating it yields CSASRVWGNQPQHF.

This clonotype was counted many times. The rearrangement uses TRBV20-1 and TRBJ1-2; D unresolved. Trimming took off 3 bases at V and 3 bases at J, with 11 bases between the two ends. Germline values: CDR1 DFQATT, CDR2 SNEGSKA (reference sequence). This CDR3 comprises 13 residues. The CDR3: CSARRSVDYGYTF. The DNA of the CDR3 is TGCAGTGCTAGGCGTTCAGTTGACTATGGCTACACCTTC.

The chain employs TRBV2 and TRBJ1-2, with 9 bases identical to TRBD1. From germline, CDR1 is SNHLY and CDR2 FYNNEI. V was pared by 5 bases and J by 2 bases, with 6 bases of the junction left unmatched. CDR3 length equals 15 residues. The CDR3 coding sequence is TGTGCCAGCAGTTCTAGGACAGGGGAGAACTATGGCTACACCTTC. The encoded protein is CASSSRTGENYGYTF.

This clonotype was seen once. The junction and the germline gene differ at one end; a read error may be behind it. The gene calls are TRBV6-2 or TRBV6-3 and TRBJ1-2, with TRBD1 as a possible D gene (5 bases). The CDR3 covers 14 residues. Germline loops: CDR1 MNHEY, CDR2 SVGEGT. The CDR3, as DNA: TGTGCCAGCAGTGATACCGACTGGGACTATGGCCACACCTTC. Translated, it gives CASSDTDWDYGHTF.

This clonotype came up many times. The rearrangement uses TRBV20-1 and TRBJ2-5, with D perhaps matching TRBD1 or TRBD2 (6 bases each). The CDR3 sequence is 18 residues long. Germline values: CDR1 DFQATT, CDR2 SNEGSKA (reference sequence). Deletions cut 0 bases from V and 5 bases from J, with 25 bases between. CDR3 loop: CSAREGTSGGPVGETQYF. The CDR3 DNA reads TGCAGTGCTAGAGAGGGCACTAGTGGGGGGCCCGTGGGGGAGACCCAGTACTTC.

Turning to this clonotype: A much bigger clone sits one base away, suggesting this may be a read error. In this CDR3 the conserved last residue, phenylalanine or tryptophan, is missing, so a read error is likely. This CDR3 reads CASSYGAGITYEQYL. DNA for the CDR3: TGTGCCAGCAGTTACGGAGCGGGAATCACCTACGAGCAGTACCTC. The chain couples TRBV6-9 to TRBJ2-7, with 7 bases that match TRBD2. This CDR3 comprises 15 residues. With 3 bases clipped from V and 2 bases from J, the junction kept 7 bases outside the gene matches. The germline CDR1 and CDR2 sequences are MNHGY and SVAAGI.

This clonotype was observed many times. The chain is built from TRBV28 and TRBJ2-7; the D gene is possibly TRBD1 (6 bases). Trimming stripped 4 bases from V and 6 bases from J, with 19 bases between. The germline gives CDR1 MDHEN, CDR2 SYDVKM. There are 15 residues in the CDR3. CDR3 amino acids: CASSSLDRPPREQYF. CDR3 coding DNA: TGTGCCAGCAGTTCCCTCGACAGGCCCCCTCGCGAGCAGTACTTC.

CDR3 nucleotides: TGTGCCAGCAGTTTGGAGGGACTAGCGGGATCAGAGACCCAGTACTTC. Protein: CASSLEGLAGSETQYF. V and J are TRBV28 and TRBJ2-1; 13 positions match TRBD2. The J call is doubtful: the DNA matches TRBJ2-5 better. Germline-derived CDR1 and CDR2 are MDHEN and SYDVKM. The CDR3 sequence is 16 residues long.

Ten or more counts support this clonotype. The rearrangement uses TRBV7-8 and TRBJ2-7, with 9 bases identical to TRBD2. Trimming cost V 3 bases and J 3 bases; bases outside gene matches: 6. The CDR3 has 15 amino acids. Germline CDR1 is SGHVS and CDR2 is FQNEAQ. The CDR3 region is CASSFNSGSLYEQYF. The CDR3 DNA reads TGTGCCAGCAGCTTCAATAGCGGGAGTCTCTACGAGCAGTACTTC.

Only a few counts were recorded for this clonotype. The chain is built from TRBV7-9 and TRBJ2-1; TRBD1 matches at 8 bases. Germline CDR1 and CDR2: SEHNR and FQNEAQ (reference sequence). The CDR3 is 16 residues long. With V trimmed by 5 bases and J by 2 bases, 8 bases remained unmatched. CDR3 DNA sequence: TGTGCCAGCAGCCTCCCAGACAGGGGAACCTACAATGAGCAGTTCTTC. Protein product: CASSLPDRGTYNEQFF.

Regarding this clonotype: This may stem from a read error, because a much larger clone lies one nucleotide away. CDR3 DNA: TGTGCCAGCAGTTTAAACTGGAGGGATTACGGGCAGTACTTC. This encodes CASSLNWRDYGQYF. The chain is built from TRBV27 and TRBJ2-7, with D maybe TRBD2 (6 bases). This CDR3 region has 14 residues. CDR1 and CDR2 (germline): MNHEY, SMNVEV (reference sequence).

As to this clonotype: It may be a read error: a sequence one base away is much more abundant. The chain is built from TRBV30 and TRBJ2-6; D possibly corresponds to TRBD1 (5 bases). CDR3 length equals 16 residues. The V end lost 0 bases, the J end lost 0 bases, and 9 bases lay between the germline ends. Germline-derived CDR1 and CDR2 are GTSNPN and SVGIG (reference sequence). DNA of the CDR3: TGTGCCTGGAGTGTACGACAGTGCTCTGGGGCCAACGTCCTGACTTTC. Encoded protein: CAWSVRQCSGANVLTF.

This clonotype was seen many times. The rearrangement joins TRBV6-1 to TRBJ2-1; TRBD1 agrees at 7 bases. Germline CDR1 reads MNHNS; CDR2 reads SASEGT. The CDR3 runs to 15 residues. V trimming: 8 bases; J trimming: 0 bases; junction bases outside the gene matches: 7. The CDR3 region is CASSPDRSSYNEQFF. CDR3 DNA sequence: TGTGCCAGCTCACCGGACAGGAGCTCCTACAATGAGCAGTTCTTC.

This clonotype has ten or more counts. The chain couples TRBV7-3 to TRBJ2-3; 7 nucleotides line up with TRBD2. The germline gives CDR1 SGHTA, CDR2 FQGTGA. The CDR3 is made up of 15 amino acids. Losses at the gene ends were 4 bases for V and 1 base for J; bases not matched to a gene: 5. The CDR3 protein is CASSSGGSGTDTQYF. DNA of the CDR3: TGTGCCAGCAGCTCCGGCGGGAGTGGCACAGATACGCAGTATTTT.

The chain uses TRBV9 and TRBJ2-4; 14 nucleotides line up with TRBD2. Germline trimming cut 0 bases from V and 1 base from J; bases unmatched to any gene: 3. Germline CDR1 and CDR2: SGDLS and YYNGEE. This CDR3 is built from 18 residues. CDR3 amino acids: CASSVGLAGGVAKNIQYF. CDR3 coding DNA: TGTGCCAGCAGCGTAGGACTAGCGGGAGGGGTTGCCAAAAACATTCAGTACTTC.